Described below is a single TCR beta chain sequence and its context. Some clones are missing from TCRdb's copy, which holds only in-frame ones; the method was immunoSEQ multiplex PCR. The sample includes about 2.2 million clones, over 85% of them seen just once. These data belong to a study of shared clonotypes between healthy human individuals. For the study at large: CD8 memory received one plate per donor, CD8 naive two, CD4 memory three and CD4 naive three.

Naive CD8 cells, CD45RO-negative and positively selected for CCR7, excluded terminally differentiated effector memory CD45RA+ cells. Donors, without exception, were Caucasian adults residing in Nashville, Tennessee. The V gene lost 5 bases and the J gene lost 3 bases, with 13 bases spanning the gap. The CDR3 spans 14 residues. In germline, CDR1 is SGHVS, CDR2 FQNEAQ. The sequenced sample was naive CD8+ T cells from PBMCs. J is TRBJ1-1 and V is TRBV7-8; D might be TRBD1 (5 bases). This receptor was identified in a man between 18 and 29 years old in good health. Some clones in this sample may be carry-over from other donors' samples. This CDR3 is CASSPGGRHTEAFF. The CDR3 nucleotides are TGTGCCAGCAGCCCGGGGGGTAGACACACTGAAGCTTTCTTT.